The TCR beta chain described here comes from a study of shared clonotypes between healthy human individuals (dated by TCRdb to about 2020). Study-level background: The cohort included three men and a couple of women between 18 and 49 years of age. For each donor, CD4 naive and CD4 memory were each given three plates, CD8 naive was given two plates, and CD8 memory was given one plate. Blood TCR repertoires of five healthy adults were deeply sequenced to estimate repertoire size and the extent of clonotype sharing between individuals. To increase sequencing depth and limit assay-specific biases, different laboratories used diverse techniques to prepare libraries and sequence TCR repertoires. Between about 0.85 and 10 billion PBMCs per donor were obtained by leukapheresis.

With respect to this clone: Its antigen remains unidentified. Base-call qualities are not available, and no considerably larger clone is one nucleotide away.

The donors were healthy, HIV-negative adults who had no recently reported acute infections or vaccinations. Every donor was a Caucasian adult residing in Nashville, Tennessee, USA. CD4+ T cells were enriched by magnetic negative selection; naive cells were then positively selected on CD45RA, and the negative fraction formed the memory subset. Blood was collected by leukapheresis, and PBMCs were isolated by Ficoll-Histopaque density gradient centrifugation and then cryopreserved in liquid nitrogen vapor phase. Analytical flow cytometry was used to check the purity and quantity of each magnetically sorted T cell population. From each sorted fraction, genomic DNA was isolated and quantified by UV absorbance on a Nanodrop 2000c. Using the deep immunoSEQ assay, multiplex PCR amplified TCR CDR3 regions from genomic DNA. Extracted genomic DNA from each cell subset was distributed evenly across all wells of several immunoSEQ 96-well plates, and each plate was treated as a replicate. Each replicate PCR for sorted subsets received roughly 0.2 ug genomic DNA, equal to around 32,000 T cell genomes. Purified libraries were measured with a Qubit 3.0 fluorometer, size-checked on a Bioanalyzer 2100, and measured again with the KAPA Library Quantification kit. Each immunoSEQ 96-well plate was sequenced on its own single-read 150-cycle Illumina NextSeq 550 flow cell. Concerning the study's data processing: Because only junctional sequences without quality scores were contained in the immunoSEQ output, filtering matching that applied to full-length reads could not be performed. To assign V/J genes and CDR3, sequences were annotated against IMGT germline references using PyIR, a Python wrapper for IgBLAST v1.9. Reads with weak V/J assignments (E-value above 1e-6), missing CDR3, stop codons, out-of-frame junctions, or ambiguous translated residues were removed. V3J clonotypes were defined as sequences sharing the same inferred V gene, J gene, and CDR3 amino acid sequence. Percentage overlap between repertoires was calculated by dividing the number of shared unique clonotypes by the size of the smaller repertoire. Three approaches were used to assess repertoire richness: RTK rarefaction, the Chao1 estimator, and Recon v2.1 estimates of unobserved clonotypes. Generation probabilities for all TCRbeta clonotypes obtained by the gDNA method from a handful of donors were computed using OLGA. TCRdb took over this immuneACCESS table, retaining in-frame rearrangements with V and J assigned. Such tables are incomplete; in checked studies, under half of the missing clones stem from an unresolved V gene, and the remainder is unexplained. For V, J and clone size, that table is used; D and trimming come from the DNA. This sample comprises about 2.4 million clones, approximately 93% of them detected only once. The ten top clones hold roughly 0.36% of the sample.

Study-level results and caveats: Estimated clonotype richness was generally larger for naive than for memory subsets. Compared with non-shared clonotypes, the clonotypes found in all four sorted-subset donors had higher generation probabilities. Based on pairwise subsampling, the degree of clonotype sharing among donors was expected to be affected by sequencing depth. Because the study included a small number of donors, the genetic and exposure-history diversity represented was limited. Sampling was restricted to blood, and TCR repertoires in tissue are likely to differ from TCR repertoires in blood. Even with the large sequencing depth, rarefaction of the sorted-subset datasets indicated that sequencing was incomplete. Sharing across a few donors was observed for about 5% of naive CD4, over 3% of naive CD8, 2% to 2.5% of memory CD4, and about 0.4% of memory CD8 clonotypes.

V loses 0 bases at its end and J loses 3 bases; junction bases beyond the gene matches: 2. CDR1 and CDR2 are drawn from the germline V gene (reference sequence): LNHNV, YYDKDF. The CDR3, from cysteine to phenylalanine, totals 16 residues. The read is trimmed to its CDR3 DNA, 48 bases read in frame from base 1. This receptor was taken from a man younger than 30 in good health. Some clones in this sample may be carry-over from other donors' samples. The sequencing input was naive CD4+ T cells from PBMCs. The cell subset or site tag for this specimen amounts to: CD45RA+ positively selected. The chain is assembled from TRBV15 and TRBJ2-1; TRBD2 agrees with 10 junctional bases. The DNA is TGTGCCACCAGCAGAGAGGCTAGCGGGAGCTACAATGAGCAGTTCTTC. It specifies CATSREASGSYNEQFF. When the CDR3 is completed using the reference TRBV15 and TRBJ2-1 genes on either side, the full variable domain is DAMVIQNPRYQVTQFGKPVTLSCSQTLNHNVMYWYQQKSSQAPKLLFHYYDKDFNNEADTPDNFQSRRPNTSFCFLDIRSPGLGDTAMYLCATSREASGSYNEQFFGPGTRLTVL.